This note documents a single T cell receptor (beta chain) sequence. V lost 3 bases to trimming and J lost 8 bases; unmatched junction nucleotides: 7. The CDR3 length is 16 residues. Germline-derived CDR1 and CDR2 are SGHNT and YYREEE (reference sequence). The data stem from a study of blood T cell repertoires in COVID-19. Using immunoSEQ multiplex PCR, the repertoire was profiled, and TCRdb retains in-frame clones only, with some absent. Counted here are 150,000 to 200,000 clones, 80% to 90% occurring once; the ten biggest clones make up roughly 7.8%. V gene TRBV5-4 combines with J gene TRBJ2-1; TRBD2 matches at 14 bases. The source material was peripheral blood. This TCR was sampled from a man between 60 and 75 years old with acute or convalescent COVID-19. CDR3 nucleotides: TGTGCCAGCAGCTCCCCGGGACTAGCGGGAGTCTATGAGCAGTTCTTC. It translates to CASSSPGLAGVYEQFF.